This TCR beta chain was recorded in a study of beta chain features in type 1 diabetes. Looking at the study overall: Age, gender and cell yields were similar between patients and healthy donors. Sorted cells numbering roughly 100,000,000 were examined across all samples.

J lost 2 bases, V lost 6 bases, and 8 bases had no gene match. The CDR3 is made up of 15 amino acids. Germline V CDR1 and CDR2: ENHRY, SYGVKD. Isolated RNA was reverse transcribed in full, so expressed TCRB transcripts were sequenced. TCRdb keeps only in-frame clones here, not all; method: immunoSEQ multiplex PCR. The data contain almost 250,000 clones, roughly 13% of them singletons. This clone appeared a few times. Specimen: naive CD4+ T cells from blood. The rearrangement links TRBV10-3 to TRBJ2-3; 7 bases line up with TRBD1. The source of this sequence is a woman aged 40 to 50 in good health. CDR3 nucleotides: TGTGCCATCAGGAGCCGACAGGGATCCACAGATACGCAGTATTTT. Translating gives CAIRSRQGSTDTQYF.